Below, 25 T cell receptor beta chains from the same sample are listed, as sequenced in a study of identical twins. TCRdb independently ran MiXCR on the 5' RACE reads; one entry per CDR3 protein. The table lists approximately 220,000 distinct CDR3 sequences, about a tenth of them singletons. Material: memory (CD45RO+) T cells sorted from blood. The source of these receptors is a woman between 18 and 29 years old in good health.

A few counts support this clonotype. This chain connects TRBV3-1 to TRBJ2-2; no reliable D call. This CDR3 is built from 12 residues. V was trimmed by 5 bases and J by 8 bases, leaving 9 bases between them. Germline V gene lookup returns CDR1 LGHDT and CDR2 YNNKEL (reference sequence). This CDR3 is CASSALGGELFF. The CDR3, as DNA: TGTGCCAGCAGCGCCCTGGGGGGGGAGCTGTTTTTT.

This clonotype was detected a few times. The gene calls are TRBV7-6 and TRBJ2-1, with 7 bases matching TRBD2. The V segment lost 5 bases and the J segment 10 bases; nucleotides outside the gene matches: 8. There are 13 residues in the CDR3. Germline CDR1 reads SGHVS; CDR2 reads FNYEAQ. The CDR3 sequence is CASSPGGRYEQFF. The CDR3, as DNA: TGTGCCAGCAGCCCGGGGGGTCGATACGAGCAGTTCTTC.

This chain joins TRBV6-5 and TRBJ2-1, with 14 bases fitting TRBD2. CDR1 and CDR2 (germline): MNHEY, SVGAGI. The CDR3 is 15 amino acids. J lost 7 bases, V lost 4 bases, and 3 bases had no gene match. CDR3 in DNA: TGTGCCAGCAGTTGGGGACTAGCGGGAGCAAATGAGCAGTTCTTC. It is translated as CASSWGLAGANEQFF.

The chain carries TRBV5-4 and TRBJ2-1; 8 nucleotides match TRBD1. This CDR3 is 12 amino acids long. The germline V gene encodes CDR1 SGHNT and CDR2 YYREEE (reference sequence). J lost 8 bases, V lost 10 bases, and 8 bases had no gene match. In DNA form, the CDR3 reads TGTGCCGCGGCCGACAGGGGCGATGAGCAGTTCTTC. This gives the protein CAAADRGDEQFF.

This clonotype was seen a handful of times. The chain joins TRBV11-2 to TRBJ2-3, with 9 nucleotides matching TRBD2. The germline V gene has CDR1 SGHAT and CDR2 FQNNGV. Trimming cost V 5 bases and J 10 bases; bases outside gene matches: 4. This CDR3 comprises 12 residues. The CDR3 region has the DNA TGTGCCAGCAGCCAGACTAGCGGCCCGCAGTATTTT. It encodes CASSQTSGPQYF.

This chain uses TRBV20-1 with TRBJ2-5; 7 bases fit TRBD2. V gave up 6 bases and J gave up 4 bases; unmatched junction bases: 11. This CDR3 contains 14 residues. Germline CDR1 reads DFQATT; CDR2 reads SNEGSKA (reference sequence). Written as DNA, the CDR3 is TGCAGTGCCCGGAGACTAGCACGAAGAGAGACCCAGTACTTC. Protein product: CSARRLARRETQYF.

This clonotype was seen a few times. The J gene is TRBJ2-6, the V gene TRBV19; perhaps TRBD2 as D (6 bases). Germline CDR1 reads LNHDA; CDR2 reads SQIVND (reference sequence). The ends were cut back, 2 bases at V and 0 bases at J, with 8 bases in the middle. The CDR3 has 16 residues. The CDR3 sequence is CASSIRTNSGANVLTF. For the CDR3, the DNA is TGTGCCAGTAGTATAAGGACTAACTCTGGGGCCAACGTCCTGACTTTC. Full variable domain (rest looked up from reference TRBV19 and TRBJ2-6): DGGITQSPKYLFRKEGQNVTLSCEQNLNHDAMYWYRQDPGQGLRLIYYSQIVNDFQKGDIAEGYSVSREKKESFPLTVTSAQKNPTAFYLCASSIRTNSGANVLTFGAGSRLTVL.

This clonotype was picked up a small number of times. The chain links TRBV19 to TRBJ2-1; D is unclear. Germline lookup yields CDR1 LNHDA and CDR2 SQIVND (reference sequence). Trimming removed 6 bases from V and 8 bases from J, with 8 bases in between. This CDR3 is 11 amino acids long. The CDR3 loop is CASREFYEQFF. CDR3 coding DNA: TGTGCCAGTAGGGAGTTTTATGAGCAGTTCTTC. Drawing the rest from reference TRBV19 and TRBJ2-1, the complete variable domain is DGGITQSPKYLFRKEGQNVTLSCEQNLNHDAMYWYRQDPGQGLRLIYYSQIVNDFQKGDIAEGYSVSREKKESFPLTVTSAQKNPTAFYLCASREFYEQFFGPGTRLTVL.

This chain connects TRBV29-1 to TRBJ2-3; D is undetermined. Looked up from germline, CDR1 is SQVTM and CDR2 is ANQGSEA. Trimming removed 6 bases from V and 5 bases from J, with 6 bases in between. This CDR3 contains 10 residues. The CDR3 coding sequence is TGCAGCGTGTCCATAGATACGCAGTATTTT. Translated: CSVSIDTQYF.

This clonotype was counted many times. The genes are TRBV5-1 and TRBJ1-1; TRBD1 matches 8 bases. V was clipped by 1 base and J by 4 bases; unmatched bases: 3. The CDR3 loop spans 14 amino acids. Germline V gene data show CDR1 as SGHRS and CDR2 as YFSETQ. CDR3 sequence (DNA): TGCGCCAGCAGCTTGCTTGGGACAGGCACTGAAGCTTTCTTT. Protein sequence: CASSLLGTGTEAFF.

This clonotype was found a few times. This rearrangement joins TRBV5-1 to TRBJ2-7, with D unclear. The CDR3 runs 14 residues. CDR1 is SGHRS and CDR2 is YFSETQ in the germline V gene. V lost 1 base to trimming and J lost 4 bases, with 12 bases between them. CDR3 sequence reads: CASSLIGVKYEQYF. As DNA, the CDR3 is TGCGCCAGCAGCTTGATTGGGGTTAAGTACGAGCAGTACTTC.

This clonotype was observed a few times. CDR3 residues: CSAPDLAGGSYNEQFF. CDR3 DNA sequence: TGCAGTGCCCCCGATCTAGCGGGGGGTTCGTACAATGAGCAGTTCTTC. The V gene is TRBV20-1, the J gene TRBJ2-1; 11 bases align to TRBD2. Germline V lookup: CDR1 DFQATT, CDR2 SNEGSKA (reference sequence). The CDR3 sequence is 16 residues long. Losses at the gene ends were 6 bases for V and 4 bases for J; bases not matched to a gene: 11.

This chain uses TRBV20-1 with TRBJ2-3; 8 bases are shared with TRBD1. The J segment lost 3 bases and the V segment lost 5 bases, leaving 7 bases of the junction unmatched. The CDR3 is 14 amino acids. CDR1 is DFQATT and CDR2 is SNEGSKA in the germline V gene (reference sequence). The CDR3 nucleotides read TGCAGTGCTTATAGGACAGGGAGAACAGATACGCAGTATTTT. This sequence encodes CSAYRTGRTDTQYF.

This clonotype was seen repeatedly, ten times or more. The chain uses TRBV12-3 or TRBV12-4 and TRBJ2-7, with 11 bases matching TRBD2. After removal of 2 bases from V and 1 base from J, the junction contained 7 bases not matched to a gene. The CDR3 runs 17 residues. CDR3 nucleotide sequence: TGTGCCAGCAGTTTACATAGCGGGAGGGCCCAGTCCTACGAGCAGTACTTC. Its protein product is CASSLHSGRAQSYEQYF.

The V and J genes are TRBV5-1 and TRBJ2-1; D is unresolved. Between the trimmed V and J ends, which lost 3 bases and 0 bases, there was a span of 13 bases. This CDR3 spans 16 amino acids. Germline CDR1 is SGHRS and CDR2 is YFSETQ. The DNA of the CDR3 is TGCGCCAGCAGCTCCCAAGGTCCCCTCTCCTACAATGAGCAGTTCTTC. It specifies CASSSQGPLSYNEQFF.

This clonotype has only a few counts. The V gene is TRBV19, the J gene TRBJ1-4; D perhaps matches TRBD1 (5 bases). The CDR3 sequence is 14 residues long. Germline V gives CDR1 LNHDA, CDR2 SQIVND (reference sequence). V was cut by 8 bases and J by 5 bases, with 15 bases left in between. CDR3 in amino acids: CASPSPAGNEKLFF. The CDR3 DNA reads TGTGCCAGTCCTTCCCCGGCAGGGAATGAAAAACTGTTTTTT.

V usage is TRBV20-1 and J usage is TRBJ1-6, with TRBD1 matching 8 bases. The CDR3 has 13 residues. Germline CDR1 and CDR2: DFQATT and SNEGSKA (reference sequence). Unmatched junction bases numbered 7, after V lost 6 bases and J lost 9 bases. The CDR3 is CSASGQGGSPLHF. The CDR3 DNA follows: TGCAGTGCCTCTGGACAGGGTGGTTCACCCCTCCACTTT.

The chain couples TRBV20-1 to TRBJ2-7; 7 nucleotides agree with TRBD1. The germline gives CDR1 DFQATT, CDR2 SNEGSKA (reference sequence). V shed 0 bases, J shed 4 bases, and the junction held 9 bases outside the gene matches. This CDR3 has 15 residues. CDR3 in DNA: TGCAGTGCTAGAGATCTTTGGGACAGAGAATACGAGCAGTACTTC. This gives the protein CSARDLWDREYEQYF.

This clonotype has a handful of counts. This sequence joins TRBV7-9 and TRBJ1-2; 10 bases are a match to TRBD1. This CDR3 comprises 14 residues. Germline V lookup: CDR1 SEHNR, CDR2 FQNEAQ (reference sequence). With 3 bases clipped from V and 6 bases from J, the junction kept 4 bases outside the gene matches. DNA for the CDR3: TGTGCCAGCAGCTTTTCGGGACAGGGGAATGGCTACACCTTC. This translates into CASSFSGQGNGYTF.

The chain carries TRBV6-5 and TRBJ2-5; 8 nucleotides line up with TRBD2. The CDR3 covers 14 residues. The germline V gene has CDR1 MNHEY and CDR2 SVGAGI. J lost 3 bases, V lost 2 bases, and 2 bases had no gene match. The CDR3 reads CASSYGTREETQYF. CDR3 nucleotide sequence: TGTGCCAGCAGTTACGGGACTAGAGAAGAGACCCAGTACTTC.

This clonotype was counted ten times or more. The genes are TRBV5-1 and TRBJ2-7; D is uncertain. The germline CDR1 and CDR2 sequences are SGHRS and YFSETQ. The CDR3 loop spans 15 amino acids. Trimming left V 4 bases short and J 3 bases short, with 17 bases between. This CDR3 is CASSATDSRNYEQYF. As DNA, the CDR3 is TGCGCCAGCAGCGCTACAGACTCTCGAAACTACGAGCAGTACTTC.

This chain links TRBV20-1 with TRBJ2-2; maybe TRBD1 (5 bases). V was pared by 3 bases and J by 2 bases, with 7 bases between. The CDR3 is 13 residues long. Germline V CDR1 and CDR2: DFQATT, SNEGSKA (reference sequence). The CDR3 coding sequence is TGCAGTGCTAGGGACACCAACACCGGGGAGCTGTTTTTT. Protein product: CSARDTNTGELFF.

This clonotype was found a few times. The genes are TRBV7-9 and TRBJ2-2; TRBD2 matches 7 bases. Germline CDR1 SEHNR, CDR2 FQNEAQ (reference sequence). J lost 4 bases, V lost 11 bases, and 19 bases had no gene match. The CDR3 sequence is 17 residues long. CDR3 DNA: TGTGCCCGCGCCTATTATACGGGGGGAGAGAGCACCGGGGAGCTGTTTTTT. Protein sequence: CARAYYTGGESTGELFF.

This clonotype has just a few counts. The V gene is TRBV18, the J gene TRBJ2-5, with unresolved D. Germline-derived CDR1 and CDR2 are KGHSH and LQKENI. V was pared by 4 bases and J by 1 base, with 7 bases between. The length of the CDR3 is 13 residues. The CDR3 loop is CASSQGIQETQYF. For the CDR3, the DNA is TGTGCCAGCTCACAGGGAATCCAAGAGACCCAGTACTTC. Full variable domain (missing parts from reference TRBV18 and TRBJ2-5): NAGVMQNPRHLVRRRGQEARLRCSPMKGHSHVYWYRQLPEEGLKFMVYLQKENIIDESGMPKERFSAEFPKEGPSILRIQQVVRGDSAAYFCASSQGIQETQYFGPGTRLLVL.

This clonotype was counted only a few times. This sequence joins TRBV3-1 and TRBJ2-5; 9 bases are a match to TRBD1. The trim removed 1 base at V and 5 bases at J, leaving 14 bases unmatched. The germline V gene encodes CDR1 LGHDT and CDR2 YNNKEL (reference sequence). The CDR3 runs 18 residues. This CDR3 is CASSQVLGPAQGAETQYF. The CDR3 coding sequence is TGTGCCAGCAGCCAAGTCCTGGGTCCGGCACAGGGGGCCGAGACCCAGTACTTC.